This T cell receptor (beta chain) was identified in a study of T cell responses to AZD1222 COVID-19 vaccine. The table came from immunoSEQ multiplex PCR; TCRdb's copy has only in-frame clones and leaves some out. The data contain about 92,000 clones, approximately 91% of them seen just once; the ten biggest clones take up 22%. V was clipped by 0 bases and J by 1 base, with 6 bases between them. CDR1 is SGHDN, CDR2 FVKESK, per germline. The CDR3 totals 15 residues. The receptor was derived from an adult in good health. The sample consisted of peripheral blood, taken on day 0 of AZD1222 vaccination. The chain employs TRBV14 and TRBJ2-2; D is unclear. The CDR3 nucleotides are TGTGCCAGCAGCCAAGATAAAGTGAACACCGGGGAGCTGTTTTTT. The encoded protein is CASSQDKVNTGELFF.